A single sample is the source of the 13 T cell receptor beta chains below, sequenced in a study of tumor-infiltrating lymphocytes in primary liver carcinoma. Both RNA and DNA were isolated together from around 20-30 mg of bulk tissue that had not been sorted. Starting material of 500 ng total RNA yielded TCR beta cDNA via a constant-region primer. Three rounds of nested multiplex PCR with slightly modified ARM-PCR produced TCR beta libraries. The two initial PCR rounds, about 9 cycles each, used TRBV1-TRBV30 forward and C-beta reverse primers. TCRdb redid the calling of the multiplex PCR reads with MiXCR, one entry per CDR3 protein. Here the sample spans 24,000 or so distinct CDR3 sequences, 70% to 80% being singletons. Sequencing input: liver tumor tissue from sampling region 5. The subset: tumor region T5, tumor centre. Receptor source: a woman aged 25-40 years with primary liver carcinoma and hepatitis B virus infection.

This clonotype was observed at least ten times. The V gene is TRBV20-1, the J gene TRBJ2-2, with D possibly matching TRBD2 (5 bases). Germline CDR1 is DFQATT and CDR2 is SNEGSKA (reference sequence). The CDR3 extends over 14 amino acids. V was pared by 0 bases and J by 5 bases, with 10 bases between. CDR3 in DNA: TGCAGTGCTAGAGAAGGAGGACGGACCGGGGAGCTGTTTTTT. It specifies CSAREGGRTGELFF.

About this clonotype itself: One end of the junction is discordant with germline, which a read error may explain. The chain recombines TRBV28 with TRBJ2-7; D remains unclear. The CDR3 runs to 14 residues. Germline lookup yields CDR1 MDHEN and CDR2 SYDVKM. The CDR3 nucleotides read TGTGACAGCAGCTTGGGCTCCTTGGTCTACGAGCAGTACTTC. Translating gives CDSSLGSLVYEQYF.

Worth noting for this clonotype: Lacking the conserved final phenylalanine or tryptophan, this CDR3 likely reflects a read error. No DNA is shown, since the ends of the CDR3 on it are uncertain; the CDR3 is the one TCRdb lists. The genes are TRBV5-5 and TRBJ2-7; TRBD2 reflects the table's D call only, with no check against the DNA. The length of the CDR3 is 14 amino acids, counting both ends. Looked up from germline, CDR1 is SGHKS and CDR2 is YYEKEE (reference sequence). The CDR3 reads CASSFEQTTYEQHL.

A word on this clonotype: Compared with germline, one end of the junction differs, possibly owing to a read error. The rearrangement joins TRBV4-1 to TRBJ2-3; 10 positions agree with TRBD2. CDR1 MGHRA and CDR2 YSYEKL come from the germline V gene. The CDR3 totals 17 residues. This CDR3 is CASNRIPLAGDTDTQYF. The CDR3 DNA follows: TGTGCCAGCAACCGTATCCCCCTAGCGGGAGATACAGATACGCAGTATTTT.

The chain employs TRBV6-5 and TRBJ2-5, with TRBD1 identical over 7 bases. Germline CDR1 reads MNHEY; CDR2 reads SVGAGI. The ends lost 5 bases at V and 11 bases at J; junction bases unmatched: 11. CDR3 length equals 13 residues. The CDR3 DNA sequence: TGTGCCAGCAGTACCGACAGGGTGCTGAAACAGTACTTC. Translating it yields CASSTDRVLKQYF.

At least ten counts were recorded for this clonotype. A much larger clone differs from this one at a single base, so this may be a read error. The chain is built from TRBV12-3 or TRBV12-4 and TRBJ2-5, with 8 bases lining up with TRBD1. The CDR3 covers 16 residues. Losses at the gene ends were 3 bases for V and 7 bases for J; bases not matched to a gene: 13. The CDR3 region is CASSFRTGGTRGTQYF. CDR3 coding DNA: TGTGCCAGCAGTTTTCGTACAGGGGGAACACGAGGGACCCAGTACTTC.

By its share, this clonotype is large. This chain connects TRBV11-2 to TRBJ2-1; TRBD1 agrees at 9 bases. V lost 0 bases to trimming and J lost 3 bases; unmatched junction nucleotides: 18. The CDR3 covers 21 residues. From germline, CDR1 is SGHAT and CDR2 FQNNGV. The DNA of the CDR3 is TGTGCCAGCAGCTTAGAACAGGGGGCGAGGCGGGAGAGGGGGCACTACAATGAGCAGTTCTTC. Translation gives CASSLEQGARRERGHYNEQFF.

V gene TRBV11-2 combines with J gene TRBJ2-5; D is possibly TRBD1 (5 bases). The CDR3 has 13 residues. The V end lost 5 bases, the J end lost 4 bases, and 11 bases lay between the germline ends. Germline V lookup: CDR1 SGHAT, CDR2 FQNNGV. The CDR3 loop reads CASSPRQIETQYF. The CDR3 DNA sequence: TGTGCCAGCAGCCCTAGACAGATAGAGACCCAGTACTTC.

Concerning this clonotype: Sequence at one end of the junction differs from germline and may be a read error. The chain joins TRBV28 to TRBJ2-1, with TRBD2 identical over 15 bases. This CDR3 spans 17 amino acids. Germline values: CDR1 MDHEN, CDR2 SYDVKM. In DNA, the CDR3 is TGTGCCGGCAGTACACGGACTAGCGGGAGGGGGTGCAATGAGCAGTTCTTC. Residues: CAGSTRTSGRGCNEQFF.

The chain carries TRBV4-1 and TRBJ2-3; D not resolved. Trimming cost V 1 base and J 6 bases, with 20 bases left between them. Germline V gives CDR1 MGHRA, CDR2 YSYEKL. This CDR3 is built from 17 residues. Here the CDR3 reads CASSQGGRRAPSDTQYF. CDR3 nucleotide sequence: TGCGCCAGCAGCCAAGGCGGACGCCGAGCCCCATCTGATACGCAGTATTTT.

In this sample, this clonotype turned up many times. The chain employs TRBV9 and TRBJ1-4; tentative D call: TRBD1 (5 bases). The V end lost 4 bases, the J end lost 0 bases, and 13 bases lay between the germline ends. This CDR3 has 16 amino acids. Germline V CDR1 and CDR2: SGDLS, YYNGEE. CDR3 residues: CASSPVLGATNEKLFF. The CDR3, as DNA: TGTGCCAGCAGCCCTGTCCTGGGGGCAACTAATGAAAAACTGTTTTTT.

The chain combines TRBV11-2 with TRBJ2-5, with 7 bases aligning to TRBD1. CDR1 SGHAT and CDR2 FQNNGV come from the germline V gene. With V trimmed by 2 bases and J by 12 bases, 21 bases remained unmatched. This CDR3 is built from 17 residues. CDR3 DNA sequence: TGTGCCAGCAGCTTAATCAGTGGGGACAGTCGGCAAGAGATCGAGTACTTC. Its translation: CASSLISGDSRQEIEYF.

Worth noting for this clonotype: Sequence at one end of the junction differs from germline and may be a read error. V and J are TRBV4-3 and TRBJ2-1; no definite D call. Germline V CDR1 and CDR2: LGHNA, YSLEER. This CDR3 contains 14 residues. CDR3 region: CASSHTKLVDEQFF. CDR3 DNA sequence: TGCGCGAGCAGCCACACAAAGTTGGTCGATGAGCAGTTCTTC.